This is a list of T cell receptor beta chains from one sample in a study. TCRdb redid the calling of the RT-PCR reads with MiXCR, one entry per CDR3 protein. The table shows about 700,000 distinct CDR3 sequences, with 11% to 15% occurring only once. Sequencing was done on a sample of memory CD4+ T cells from blood. These TCRs come from a female donor in good health, serving as a healthy control. Both conserved end residues are part of each CDR3. A D gene is named only where the DNA matches it firmly. For some rows the clone size is stated as once, few or many, or as a class when expanded; others skip it.

V gene	clone size	D gene	J gene	CDR3 DNA	CDR3 protein
TRBV12-3/TRBV12-4	few	NA	TRBJ1-1	TGTGCCAGCAGTTTATTTAGACCGTGGATCACTGAAGCTTTCTTT	CASSLFRPWITEAFF
TRBV5-1	few	NA	TRBJ1-2	TGCGCCAGCAGCGTAGCCTCGTCCGGGATATATTATGGCTACACCTTC	CASSVASSGIYYGYTF
TRBV20-1	NA	NA	TRBJ1-2	TGCAGTGCTAGAGTGCCAGACTATGGCTACACCTTC	CSARVPDYGYTF
TRBV5-1	few	NA	TRBJ1-5	TGCGCCAGCAGCTTGGGTTGGGATCCAGACAATCAGCCCCAGCATTTT	CASSLGWDPDNQPQHF
TRBV20-1	NA	TRBD2	TRBJ2-1	TGCAGTGCTTCTACCGTCGCGGGGGAGCCTTACAATGAGCAGTTCTTC	CSASTVAGEPYNEQFF
TRBV11-2	NA	TRBD1	TRBJ2-1	TGTGCCAGCAGCCCCAGAATCGGGACAGGGAATTTTTTATACAATGAGCAGTTCTTC	CASSPRIGTGNFLYNEQFF
TRBV28	NA	NA	TRBJ2-1	TGTGCCAGCAGCCCACGAATCATAGGTTTGGGTGAGCAGTTCTTC	CASSPRIIGLGEQFF
TRBV5-1	few	NA	TRBJ1-5	TGCGCCAGCAGCCTGGACAGTCATCAGCCCCAGCATTTT	CASSLDSHQPQHF
TRBV9	NA	TRBD2	TRBJ2-3	TGTGCCAGCAGCTTCACATCGGGACTAGAGTTTCCAGATACGCAGTATTTT	CASSFTSGLEFPDTQYF
TRBV4-3	NA	NA	TRBJ1-2	TGCGCCAGCAGCCACCAACTTAAGGATCCCTATGGCTACACCTTC	CASSHQLKDPYGYTF
TRBV5-5	few	NA	TRBJ1-2	TGTGCCAGCAGCCCGGCCGGTGACTATGGCTACACCTTC	CASSPAGDYGYTF
TRBV5-6	NA	NA	TRBJ2-7	TGTGCCAGCAGCTTGGGTGGAGCGTATACCACCTACGAGCAGTACTTC	CASSLGGAYTTYEQYF
TRBV30	few	TRBD1	TRBJ2-3	TGTGCCTGGGGGCCAGGGGGCCCAGATACGCAGTATTTT	CAWGPGGPDTQYF